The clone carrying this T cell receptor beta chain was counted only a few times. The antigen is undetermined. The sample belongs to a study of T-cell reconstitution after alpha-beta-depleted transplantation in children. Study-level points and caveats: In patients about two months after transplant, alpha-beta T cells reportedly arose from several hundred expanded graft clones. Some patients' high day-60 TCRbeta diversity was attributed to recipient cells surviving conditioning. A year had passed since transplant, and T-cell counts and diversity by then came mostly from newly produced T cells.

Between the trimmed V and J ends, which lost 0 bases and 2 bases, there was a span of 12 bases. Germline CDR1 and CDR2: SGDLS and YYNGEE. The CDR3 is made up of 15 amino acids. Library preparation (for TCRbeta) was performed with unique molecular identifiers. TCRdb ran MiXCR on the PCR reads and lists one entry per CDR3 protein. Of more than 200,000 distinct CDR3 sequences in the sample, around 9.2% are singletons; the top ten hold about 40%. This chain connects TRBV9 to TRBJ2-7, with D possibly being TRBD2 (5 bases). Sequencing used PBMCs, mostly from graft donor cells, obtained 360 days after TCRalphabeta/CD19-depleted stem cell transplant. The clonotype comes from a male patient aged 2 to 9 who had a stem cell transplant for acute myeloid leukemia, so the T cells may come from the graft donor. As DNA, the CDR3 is TGTGCCAGCAGCGTAGGCCCTAGCCAGACCTACGAGCAGTACTTC. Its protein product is CASSVGPSQTYEQYF.